The clone carrying this T cell receptor beta chain was seen only once. What it binds is unknown. This sample is part of a study of beta chain features in type 1 diabetes. Overall study results and limits: In all four CD4+ subsets, TCRB CDR3 length was significantly, moderately reduced in type 1 diabetes.

V was clipped by 0 bases and J by 1 base, with 15 bases between them. The CDR3 contains 17 residues. Looked up from germline, CDR1 is KGHSH and CDR2 is LQKENI. The entirety of the isolated RNA underwent reverse transcription, so expressed TCRB transcripts were sequenced. The protocol was immunoSEQ multiplex PCR, while the TCRdb copy is restricted to in-frame clones and leaves out a portion. The repertoire holds roughly 300,000 clones, approximately 15% seen once, with roughly 0.018% in the top ten. The TCR originated in a man aged 30 to 45 with type 1 diabetes. The sequenced sample was naive CD4+ T cells from blood. The chain combines TRBV18 with TRBJ1-1; unclear D gene. The CDR3 nucleotides read TGTGCCAGCTCACCACCAGGATGGGAGAGGGCGAACACTGAAGCTTTCTTT. This translates into CASSPPGWERANTEAFF.